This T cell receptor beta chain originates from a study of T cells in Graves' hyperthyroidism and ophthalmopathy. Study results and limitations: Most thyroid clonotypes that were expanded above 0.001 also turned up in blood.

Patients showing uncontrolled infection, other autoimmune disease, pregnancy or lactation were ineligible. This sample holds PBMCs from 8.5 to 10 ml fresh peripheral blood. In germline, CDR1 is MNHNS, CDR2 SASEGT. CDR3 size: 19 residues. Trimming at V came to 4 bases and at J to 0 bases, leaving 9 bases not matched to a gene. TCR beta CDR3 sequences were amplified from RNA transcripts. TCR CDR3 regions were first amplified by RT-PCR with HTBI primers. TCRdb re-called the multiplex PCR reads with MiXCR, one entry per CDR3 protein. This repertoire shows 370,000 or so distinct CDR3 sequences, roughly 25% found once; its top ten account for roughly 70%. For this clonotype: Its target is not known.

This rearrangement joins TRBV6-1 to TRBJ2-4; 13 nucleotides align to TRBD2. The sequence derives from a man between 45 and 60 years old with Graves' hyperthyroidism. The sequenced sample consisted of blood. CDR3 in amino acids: CASSAELAGGRGAKNIQYF. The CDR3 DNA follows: TGTGCCAGCAGTGCTGAACTAGCGGGAGGGAGGGGAGCCAAAAACATTCAGTACTTC.